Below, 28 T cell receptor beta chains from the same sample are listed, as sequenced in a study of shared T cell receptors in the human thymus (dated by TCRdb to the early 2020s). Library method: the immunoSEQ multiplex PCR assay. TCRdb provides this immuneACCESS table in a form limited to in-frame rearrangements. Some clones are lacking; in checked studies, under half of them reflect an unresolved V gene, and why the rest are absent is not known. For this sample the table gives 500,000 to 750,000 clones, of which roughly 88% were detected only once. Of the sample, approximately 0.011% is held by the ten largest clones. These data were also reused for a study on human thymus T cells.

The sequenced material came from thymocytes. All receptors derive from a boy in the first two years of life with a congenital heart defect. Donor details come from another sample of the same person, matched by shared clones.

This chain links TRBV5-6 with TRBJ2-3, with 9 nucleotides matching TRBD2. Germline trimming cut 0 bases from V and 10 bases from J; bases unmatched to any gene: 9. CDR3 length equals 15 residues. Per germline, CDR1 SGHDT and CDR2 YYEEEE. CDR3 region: CASSLASGRQRSQYF. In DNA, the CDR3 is TGTGCCAGCAGCTTGGCCAGCGGGAGGCAAAGATCGCAGTATTTT.

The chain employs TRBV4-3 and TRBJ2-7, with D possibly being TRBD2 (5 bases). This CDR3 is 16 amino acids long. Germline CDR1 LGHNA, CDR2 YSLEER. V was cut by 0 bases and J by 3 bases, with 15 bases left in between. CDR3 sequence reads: CASSQDRRRAGYEQYF. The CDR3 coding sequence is TGCGCCAGCAGCCAAGATCGCCGGCGGGCCGGCTACGAGCAGTACTTC.

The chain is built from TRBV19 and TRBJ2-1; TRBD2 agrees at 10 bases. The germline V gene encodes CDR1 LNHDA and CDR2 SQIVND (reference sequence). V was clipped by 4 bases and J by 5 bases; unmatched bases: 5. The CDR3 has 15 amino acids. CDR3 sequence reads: CASSRGLAADNEQFF. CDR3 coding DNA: TGTGCCAGTAGTAGAGGACTAGCGGCCGACAATGAGCAGTTCTTC.

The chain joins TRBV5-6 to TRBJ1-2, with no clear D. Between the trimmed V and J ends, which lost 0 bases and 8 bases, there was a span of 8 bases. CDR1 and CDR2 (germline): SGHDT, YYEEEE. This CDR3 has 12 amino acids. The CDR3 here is CASSLADGGYTF. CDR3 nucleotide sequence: TGTGCCAGCAGCTTGGCAGACGGGGGCTACACCTTC.

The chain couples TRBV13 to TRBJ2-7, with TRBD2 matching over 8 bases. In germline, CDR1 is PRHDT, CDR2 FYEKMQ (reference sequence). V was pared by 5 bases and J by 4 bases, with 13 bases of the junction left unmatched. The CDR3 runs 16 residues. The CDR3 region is CASSRKIRSGKYEQYF. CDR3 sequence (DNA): TGTGCCAGCAGCCGGAAGATTCGTAGCGGGAAGTACGAGCAGTACTTC.

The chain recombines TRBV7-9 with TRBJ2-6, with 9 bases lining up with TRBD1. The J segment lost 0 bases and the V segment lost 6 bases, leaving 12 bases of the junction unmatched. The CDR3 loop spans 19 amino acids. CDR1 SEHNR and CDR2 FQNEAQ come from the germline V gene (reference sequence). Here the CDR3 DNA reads TGTGCCAGCAGGAAAAGCCGGGACAGGGACCCCTCTGGGGCCAACGTCCTGACTTTC. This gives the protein CASRKSRDRDPSGANVLTF.

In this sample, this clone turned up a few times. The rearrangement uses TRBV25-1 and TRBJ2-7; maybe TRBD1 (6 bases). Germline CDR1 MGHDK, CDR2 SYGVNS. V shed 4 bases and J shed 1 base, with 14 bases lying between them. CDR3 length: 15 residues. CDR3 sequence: CASSGVSDSSYEQYF. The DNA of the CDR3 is TGTGCCAGCAGTGGAGTTTCGGACAGTTCCTACGAGCAGTACTTC.

This chain's CDR3 is CSVVTSGVGNEQFF. The DNA for the CDR3 is TGCAGCGTTGTGACTAGCGGGGTGGGGAATGAGCAGTTCTTC. V gene TRBV29-1 combines with J gene TRBJ2-1; 11 bases map to TRBD2. Trimming cost V 4 bases and J 7 bases; bases outside gene matches: 6. Germline CDR1 and CDR2: SQVTM and ANQGSEA. The CDR3 totals 14 residues.

DNA of the CDR3: TGTGCCAGCAGCCACTACCTCGGACTAGCGGGAAAAACCGGGGAGCTGTTTTTT. This codes for CASSHYLGLAGKTGELFF. The chain carries TRBV5-4 and TRBJ2-2; 12 bases are a match to TRBD2. Unmatched junction bases numbered 12, after V lost 4 bases and J lost 5 bases. There are 18 residues in the CDR3. In germline, CDR1 is SGHNT, CDR2 YYREEE (reference sequence).

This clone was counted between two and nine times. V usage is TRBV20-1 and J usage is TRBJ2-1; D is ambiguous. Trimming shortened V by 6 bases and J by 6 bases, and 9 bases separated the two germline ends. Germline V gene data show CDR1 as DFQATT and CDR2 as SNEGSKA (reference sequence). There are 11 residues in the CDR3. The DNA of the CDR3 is TGCAGTGCGAGCCCTGTCAATGAGCAGTTCTTC. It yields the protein CSASPVNEQFF.

The CDR3 coding sequence is TGTGCCAGCAGGACAGGGGGAGACACAGATACGCAGTATTTT. Protein sequence: CASRTGGDTDTQYF. V usage is TRBV25-1 and J usage is TRBJ2-3, with 9 bases aligning to TRBD1. Germline V gene lookup returns CDR1 MGHDK and CDR2 SYGVNS. V gave up 6 bases and J gave up 2 bases; unmatched junction bases: 3. The CDR3 contains 14 residues.

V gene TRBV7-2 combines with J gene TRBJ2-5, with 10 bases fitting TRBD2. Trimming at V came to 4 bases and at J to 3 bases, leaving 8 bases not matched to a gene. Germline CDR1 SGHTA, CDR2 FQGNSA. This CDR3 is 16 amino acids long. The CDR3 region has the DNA TGTGCCAGCAGCTCGCCCAGCGGGAGGGCTGAAGAGACCCAGTACTTC. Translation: CASSSPSGRAEETQYF.

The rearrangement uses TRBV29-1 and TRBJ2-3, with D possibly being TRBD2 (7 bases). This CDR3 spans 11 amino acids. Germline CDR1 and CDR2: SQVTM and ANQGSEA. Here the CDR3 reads CRGGAMDTQYF. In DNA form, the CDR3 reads TGCAGGGGGGGGGCCATGGATACGCAGTATTTT.

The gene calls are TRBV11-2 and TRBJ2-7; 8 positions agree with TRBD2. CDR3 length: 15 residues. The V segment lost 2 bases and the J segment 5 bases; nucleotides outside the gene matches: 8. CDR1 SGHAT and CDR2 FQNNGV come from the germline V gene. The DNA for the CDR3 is TGTGCCAGCAGCTTACTTAGCGGGATGAGCGACGAGCAGTACTTC. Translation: CASSLLSGMSDEQYF.

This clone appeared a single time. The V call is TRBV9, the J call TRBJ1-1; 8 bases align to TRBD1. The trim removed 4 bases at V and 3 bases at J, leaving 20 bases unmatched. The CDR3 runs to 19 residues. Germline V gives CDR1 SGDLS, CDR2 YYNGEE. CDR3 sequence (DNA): TGTGCCAGCAGCTCAAAGTTACAGGGGGGAAATGAGGGGGACACTGAAGCTTTCTTT. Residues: CASSSKLQGGNEGDTEAFF.

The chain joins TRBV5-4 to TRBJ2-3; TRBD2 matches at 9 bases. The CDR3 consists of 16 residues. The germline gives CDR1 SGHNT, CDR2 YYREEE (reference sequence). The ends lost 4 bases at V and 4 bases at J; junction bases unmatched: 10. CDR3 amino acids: CASSNLSGTSSDTQYF. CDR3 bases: TGTGCCAGCAGCAACCTGTCCGGGACTAGCTCAGATACGCAGTATTTT.

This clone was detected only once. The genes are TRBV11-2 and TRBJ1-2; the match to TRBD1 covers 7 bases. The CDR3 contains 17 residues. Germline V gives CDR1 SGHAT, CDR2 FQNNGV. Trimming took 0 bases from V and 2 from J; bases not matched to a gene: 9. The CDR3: CASSLDSRQGRNYGYTF. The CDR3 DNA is TGTGCCAGCAGCTTAGATTCCCGACAGGGCCGGAACTATGGCTACACCTTC.

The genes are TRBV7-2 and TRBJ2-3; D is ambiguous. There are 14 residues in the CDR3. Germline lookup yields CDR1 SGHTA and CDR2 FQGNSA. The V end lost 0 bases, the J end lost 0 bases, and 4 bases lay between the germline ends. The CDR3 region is CASSLALSTDTQYF. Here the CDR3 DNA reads TGTGCCAGCAGCTTAGCTCTAAGCACAGATACGCAGTATTTT.

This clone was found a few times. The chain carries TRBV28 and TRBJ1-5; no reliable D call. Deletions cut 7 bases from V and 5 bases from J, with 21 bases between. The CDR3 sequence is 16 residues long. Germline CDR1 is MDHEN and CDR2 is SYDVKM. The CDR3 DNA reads TGTGCCAGCACCCCCCTGGACGAACCGAGGGATCAGCCCCAGCATTTT. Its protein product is CASTPLDEPRDQPQHF.

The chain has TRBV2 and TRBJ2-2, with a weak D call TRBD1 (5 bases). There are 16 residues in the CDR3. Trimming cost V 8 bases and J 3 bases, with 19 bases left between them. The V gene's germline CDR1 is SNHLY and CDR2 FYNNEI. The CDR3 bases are TGTGCCAGCCAGGGCGGAAGGACACATTACACCGGGGAGCTGTTTTTT. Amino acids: CASQGGRTHYTGELFF.

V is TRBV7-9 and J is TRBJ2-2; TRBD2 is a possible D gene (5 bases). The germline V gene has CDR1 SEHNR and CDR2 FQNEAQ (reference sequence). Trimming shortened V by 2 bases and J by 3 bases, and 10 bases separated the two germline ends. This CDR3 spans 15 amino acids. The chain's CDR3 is CASSLPGVDTGELFF. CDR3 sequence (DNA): TGTGCCAGCAGCTTACCCGGGGTTGACACCGGGGAGCTGTTTTTT.

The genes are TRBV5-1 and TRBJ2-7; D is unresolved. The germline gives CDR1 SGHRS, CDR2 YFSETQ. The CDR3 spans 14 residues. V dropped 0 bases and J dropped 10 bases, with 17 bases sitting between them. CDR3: CASSLAASPKVQYF. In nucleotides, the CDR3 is TGCGCCAGCAGCTTGGCCGCCAGTCCCAAAGTCCAGTACTTC.

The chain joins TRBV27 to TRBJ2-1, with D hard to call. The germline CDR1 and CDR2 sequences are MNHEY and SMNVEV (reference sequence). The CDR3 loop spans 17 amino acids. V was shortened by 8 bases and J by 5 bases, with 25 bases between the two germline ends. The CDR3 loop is CASRLSRRIPLHNEQFF. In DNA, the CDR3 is TGTGCCAGCCGACTGTCAAGGCGCATTCCATTACACAATGAGCAGTTCTTC.

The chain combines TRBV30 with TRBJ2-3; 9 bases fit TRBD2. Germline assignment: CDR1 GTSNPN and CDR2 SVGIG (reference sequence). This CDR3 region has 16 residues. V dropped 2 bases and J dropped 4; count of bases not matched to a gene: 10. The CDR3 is CAWSSPAGGCSDTQYF. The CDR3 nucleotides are TGTGCCTGGAGTTCTCCAGCGGGAGGTTGCTCAGATACGCAGTATTTT.

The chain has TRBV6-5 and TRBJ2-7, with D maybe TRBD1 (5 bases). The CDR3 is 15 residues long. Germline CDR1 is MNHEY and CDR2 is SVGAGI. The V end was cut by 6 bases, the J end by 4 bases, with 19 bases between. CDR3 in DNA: TGTGCCAGCAGCCGAACCCAGAAGGGGTGGTACGAGCAGTACTTC. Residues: CASSRTQKGWYEQYF.

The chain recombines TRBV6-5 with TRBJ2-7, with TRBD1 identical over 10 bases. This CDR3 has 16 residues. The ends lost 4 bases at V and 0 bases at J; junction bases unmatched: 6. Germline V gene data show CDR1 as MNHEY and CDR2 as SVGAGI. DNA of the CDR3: TGTGCCAGCAGTTCCGGCCGGGACAGGGGCTCCTACGAGCAGTACTTC. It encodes CASSSGRDRGSYEQYF.

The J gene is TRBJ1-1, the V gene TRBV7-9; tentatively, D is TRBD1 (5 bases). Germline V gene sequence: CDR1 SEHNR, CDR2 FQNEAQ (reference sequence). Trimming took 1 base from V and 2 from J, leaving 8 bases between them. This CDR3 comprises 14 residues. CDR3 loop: CASSLGQKNTEAFF. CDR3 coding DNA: TGTGCCAGCAGCTTAGGACAGAAAAACACTGAAGCTTTCTTT.

CDR3 sequence (DNA): TGCGCCAGCAGCCAGCCGACCGGGACTAGCGGGACCGATGAGCAGTTCTTC. Amino acids: CASSQPTGTSGTDEQFF. The genes are TRBV4-3 and TRBJ2-1; TRBD2 aligns across 13 bases. The CDR3 runs to 17 residues. The trim removed 3 bases at V and 8 bases at J, leaving 10 bases unmatched. Looked up from germline, CDR1 is LGHNA and CDR2 is YSLEER.